This T cell receptor beta chain was observed in a study of T cell changes during pregnancy in multiple sclerosis. Assay used: immunoSEQ multiplex PCR; TCRdb lists only in-frame clones, some missing. The repertoire holds about 31,000 clones, with 87% as singletons. CDR1 SGHAT and CDR2 FQNNGV come from the germline V gene. V was pared by 3 bases and J by 8 bases, with 11 bases between. The CDR3 sequence is 13 residues long. By sample fraction, this clone is medium-sized. The receptor's source is a female donor with multiple sclerosis, enrolled in a pregnancy study. The rearrangement joins TRBV11-2 to TRBJ1-3; the D gene is possibly TRBD1 (5 bases). The specimen was CD8+ T cells from peripheral blood mononuclear cells, collected before pregnancy. The CDR3 sequence: CASSLIRVDTIYF. The DNA of the CDR3 is TGTGCCAGCAGCTTGATCAGGGTGGACACCATATATTTT. Using reference TRBV11-2 and TRBJ1-3 for the parts outside the CDR3, the full variable domain is EAGVAQSPRYKIIEKRQSVAFWCNPISGHATLYWYQQILGQGPKLLIQFQNNGVVDDSQLPKDRFSAERLKGVDSTLKIQPAKLEDSAVYLCASSLIRVDTIYFGEGSWLTVV.